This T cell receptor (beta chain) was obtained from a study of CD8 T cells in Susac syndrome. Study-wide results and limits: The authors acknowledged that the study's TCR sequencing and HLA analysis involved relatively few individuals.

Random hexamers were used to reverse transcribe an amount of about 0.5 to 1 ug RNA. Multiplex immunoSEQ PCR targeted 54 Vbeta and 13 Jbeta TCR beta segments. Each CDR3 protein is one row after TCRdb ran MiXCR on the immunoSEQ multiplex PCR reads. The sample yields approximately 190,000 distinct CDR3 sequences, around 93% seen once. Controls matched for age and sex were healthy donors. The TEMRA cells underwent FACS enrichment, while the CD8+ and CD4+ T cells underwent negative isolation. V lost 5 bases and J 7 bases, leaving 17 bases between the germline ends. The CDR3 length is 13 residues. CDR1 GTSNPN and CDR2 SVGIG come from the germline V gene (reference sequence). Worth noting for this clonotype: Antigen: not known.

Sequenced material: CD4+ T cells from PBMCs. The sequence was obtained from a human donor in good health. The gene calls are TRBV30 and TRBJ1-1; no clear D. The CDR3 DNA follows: TGTGCCTGGGACACAGAGGTTGGTGGTGAAGCTTTCTTT. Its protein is CAWDTEVGGEAFF.